Given below is one T cell receptor beta chain in context. The antigen remains unidentified. This CDR3 is also generated by other DNA sequences in the sample. Treatment indicated: oral pan-JAK inhibitor, 5-10 mg twice daily. RNA extraction and reverse transcription yielded cDNA as sequencing template. Assay: immunoSEQ multiplex PCR; the TCRdb copy retains only in-frame clones and omits some. The table lists around 110,000 clones, roughly 84% of them singletons. This record comes from a study of CD8+ T cells in alopecia areata. Overall study context: Patients in the study were on tofacitinib for 6 to 18 months, then off it for 6 months.

Study-wide results and caveats: Uncertainty about whether baseline CD8+ expansion is linked to response remains, with one nonresponder. Sequencing of scalp samples also captures resident alphabeta T cells of normal skin. During tofacitinib treatment, many expanded lesional clones remained in scalp and blood.

Sequenced here: CD8+ T cells sorted from blood, sampled at week 24, from a patient treated with tofacitinib. The origin of this receptor is a human donor with alopecia areata.

The CDR3 region is CASSLAGPSYEQYF. The CDR3 DNA reads as TGTGCCAGCAGCTTAGCCGGGCCCTCCTACGAGCAGTACTTC. The V call is TRBV11-2, the J call TRBJ2-7; D is uncertain. The CDR3 extends over 14 amino acids. Looked up from germline, CDR1 is SGHAT and CDR2 is FQNNGV. The V and J ends lost 1 base and 0 bases respectively, with 7 bases between them.